Listed here are 17 T cell receptor beta chains from one sample, sequenced in a study of blood T cell repertoires in COVID-19. The method was immunoSEQ multiplex PCR; TCRdb's version includes in-frame clones alone and lacks a portion of them. The sample gives around 22,000 clones, 91% of which show up once; about 3.1% is in the top ten. Sequencing was performed on peripheral blood. The receptors derive from a woman in her seventies with active COVID-19.

This rearrangement joins TRBV18 to TRBJ2-1; perhaps TRBD1 as D (5 bases). Germline V gene sequence: CDR1 KGHSH, CDR2 LQKENI. The V gene lost 2 bases and the J gene lost 4 bases, with 9 bases spanning the gap. This CDR3 region has 14 residues. The CDR3 here is CASSPGASYNEQFF. CDR3 bases: TGTGCCAGCTCACCAGGGGCCTCTTACAATGAGCAGTTCTTC.

The chain carries TRBV9 and TRBJ2-4; 11 bases map to TRBD2. J was trimmed by 5 bases and V by 4 bases; bases with no gene match: 8. The CDR3 covers 16 residues. Germline V gene data show CDR1 as SGDLS and CDR2 as YYNGEE. The CDR3 sequence is CASSLSTSGSENIQYF. The CDR3 nucleotides read TGTGCCAGCAGCCTATCAACTAGCGGGAGCGAAAACATTCAGTACTTC.

The V gene is TRBV7-2, the J gene TRBJ1-1; 11 positions agree with TRBD1. This CDR3 contains 16 residues. V lost 5 bases, J lost 2 bases, and 7 bases stayed unmatched. The germline CDR1 and CDR2 sequences are SGHTA and FQGNSA. CDR3 sequence (DNA): TGTGCCAGCAGCCGCGGACAGGGGGCGGGTAACACTGAAGCTTTCTTT. It yields the protein CASSRGQGAGNTEAFF.

The chain has TRBV30 and TRBJ1-2, with TRBD1 identical over 7 bases. Germline V lookup: CDR1 GTSNPN, CDR2 SVGIG (reference sequence). Trimming took 4 bases from V and 6 from J; bases not matched to a gene: 8. The CDR3 sequence is 13 residues long. CDR3 loop: CAWIWAGGNGYTF. DNA for the CDR3: TGTGCCTGGATATGGGCAGGGGGAAATGGCTACACCTTC.

The J gene is TRBJ2-7, the V gene TRBV19; 7 nucleotides line up with TRBD1. Unmatched junction bases numbered 12, after V lost 6 bases and J lost 7 bases. The germline gives CDR1 LNHDA, CDR2 SQIVND (reference sequence). This CDR3 is built from 14 residues. The CDR3 sequence: CASSLGTARWEQYF. Written as DNA, the CDR3 is TGTGCCAGTAGCCTGGGGACAGCCCGATGGGAGCAGTACTTC. The variable domain in full, with the rest retrieved from reference TRBV19 and TRBJ2-7, is DGGITQSPKYLFRKEGQNVTLSCEQNLNHDAMYWYRQDPGQGLRLIYYSQIVNDFQKGDIAEGYSVSREKKESFPLTVTSAQKNPTAFYLCASSLGTARWEQYFGPGTRLTVT.

V is TRBV5-1 and J is TRBJ1-2; possible D gene TRBD1, 6 bases. CDR1 is SGHRS and CDR2 is YFSETQ in the germline V gene. V gave up 4 bases and J gave up 5 bases, with 9 bases separating them. This CDR3 contains 12 residues. The CDR3 region has the DNA TGCGCCAGCAGCACACAGGGTTATGGCTACACCTTC. Translating gives CASSTQGYGYTF. Looking up the rest from reference TRBV5-1 and TRBJ1-2 gives the full variable domain: KAGVTQTPRYLIKTRGQQVTLSCSPISGHRSVSWYQQTPGQGLQFLFEYFSETQRNKGNFPGRFSGRQFSNSRSEMNVSTLELGDSALYLCASSTQGYGYTFGSGTRLTVV.

DNA for the CDR3: TGTGCCAGCAAGGGGGACAACTCCTACAATGAGCAGTTCTTC. Amino acid sequence: CASKGDNSYNEQFF. V gene TRBV27 combines with J gene TRBJ2-1; perhaps TRBD1 as D (6 bases). This CDR3 spans 14 amino acids. Trimming stripped 7 bases from V and 0 bases from J, with 10 bases between. Germline lookup yields CDR1 MNHEY and CDR2 SMNVEV (reference sequence).

The rearrangement uses TRBV10-3 and TRBJ2-4; D perhaps matches TRBD2 (6 bases). The V gene's germline CDR1 is ENHRY and CDR2 SYGVKD. The length of the CDR3 is 14 residues. Trimming stripped 5 bases from V and 7 bases from J, with 15 bases between. The CDR3 coding sequence is TGTGCCATCAGTATAAGAGGCGGGGAGAACATTCAGTACTTC. Its protein is CAISIRGGENIQYF.

This clone was counted once. The genes are TRBV6-5 and TRBJ1-2, with 8 bases fitting TRBD1. The CDR3 spans 14 residues. CDR1 and CDR2 from the germline V gene are MNHEY and SVGAGI. The V and J ends lost 0 bases and 6 bases, in that order; junction bases with no gene match: 3. The CDR3 DNA reads as TGTGCCAGCAGTTACTCCGCAGGGGGCAATGGCTACACCTTC. Residues: CASSYSAGGNGYTF.

This chain connects TRBV5-1 to TRBJ2-2; 7 bases are shared with TRBD1. V trimming: 4 bases; J trimming: 5 bases; junction bases outside the gene matches: 11. The V gene's germline CDR1 is SGHRS and CDR2 YFSETQ. The CDR3 covers 16 residues. Here the CDR3 DNA reads TGCGCCAGCAGCCCCCTAGTGCGACAGGGTACCGGGGAGCTGTTTTTT. Encoded protein: CASSPLVRQGTGELFF.

The chain couples TRBV19 to TRBJ2-5, with 12 bases lining up with TRBD2. From germline, CDR1 is LNHDA and CDR2 SQIVND (reference sequence). This CDR3 spans 14 amino acids. After removal of 3 bases from V and 7 bases from J, the junction contained 3 bases not matched to a gene. CDR3 sequence: CASSILAGGATQYF. Written as DNA, the CDR3 is TGTGCCAGTAGTATTCTAGCGGGAGGGGCGACCCAGTACTTC.

The V gene is TRBV24-1, the J gene TRBJ2-1, with 8 positions matching TRBD1. V dropped 3 bases and J dropped 3; count of bases not matched to a gene: 9. Germline V gene data show CDR1 as KGHDR and CDR2 as SFDVKD. The CDR3 length is 17 residues. The CDR3 DNA reads TGTGCCACCAGTGATCAAACAGGGGGTCGAATCTACAATGAGCAGTTCTTC. Its protein is CATSDQTGGRIYNEQFF.

This chain connects TRBV27 to TRBJ2-3; TRBD1 matches at 7 bases. Germline lookup yields CDR1 MNHEY and CDR2 SMNVEV (reference sequence). V trimming: 6 bases; J trimming: 6 bases; junction bases outside the gene matches: 3. The CDR3 loop spans 12 amino acids. The CDR3 is CASSSRGDTQYF. CDR3 bases: TGTGCCAGCAGCTCCAGGGGGGATACGCAGTATTTT.

This chain connects TRBV7-9 to TRBJ2-3, with TRBD2 matching 15 bases. Germline CDR1 reads SEHNR; CDR2 reads FQNEAQ (reference sequence). The CDR3 spans 17 residues. With 5 bases clipped from V and 5 bases from J, the junction kept 8 bases outside the gene matches. For the CDR3, the DNA is TGTGCCAGCAGCCTTAAAGGACTAGCGGGAGGGAGAGATACGCAGTATTTT. Amino acids: CASSLKGLAGGRDTQYF.

The chain combines TRBV19 with TRBJ2-5, with 8 bases aligning to TRBD2. The ends lost 6 bases at V and 5 bases at J; junction bases unmatched: 14. Germline V gives CDR1 LNHDA, CDR2 SQIVND (reference sequence). This CDR3 is 16 amino acids long. Here the CDR3 reads CASSAFRAGVRETQYF. DNA of the CDR3: TGTGCCAGTAGCGCCTTCCGAGCGGGAGTTCGGGAGACCCAGTACTTC. The variable domain in full, completed from reference TRBV19 and TRBJ2-5, reads DGGITQSPKYLFRKEGQNVTLSCEQNLNHDAMYWYRQDPGQGLRLIYYSQIVNDFQKGDIAEGYSVSREKKESFPLTVTSAQKNPTAFYLCASSAFRAGVRETQYFGPGTRLLVL.

This clone was seen a single time. This chain links TRBV6-5 with TRBJ1-1; D possibly corresponds to TRBD1 (5 bases). The CDR3 contains 13 residues. Germline lookup yields CDR1 MNHEY and CDR2 SVGAGI. V was cut by 4 bases and J by 1 base, with 7 bases left in between. CDR3 amino acids: CASSSGGNTEAFF. The CDR3 DNA follows: TGTGCCAGCAGTTCCGGGGGGAACACTGAAGCTTTCTTT.

J is TRBJ1-2 and V is TRBV11-2; no reliable D call. V shed 5 bases and J shed 6 bases, with 16 bases lying between them. The CDR3 is made up of 14 amino acids. In germline, CDR1 is SGHAT, CDR2 FQNNGV. This CDR3 reads CASSASIFANGYTF. The CDR3 DNA sequence: TGTGCCAGCAGCGCCTCTATTTTTGCGAATGGCTACACCTTC.